The clone carrying this T cell receptor (beta chain) was recorded many times. Its antigen is currently unknown. Busulfan-fludarabine conditioning, marrow transplant, and cyclophosphamide on days +3 and +4 were administered. The source of the sample is a study of T cells after posttransplantation cyclophosphamide. Findings and caveats of the study: Donor CD8+ memory clones often dominated recipient blood repertoires at later times. After PTCy, TRB diversity resembled that of CNI/methotrexate controls.

This CDR3 spans 14 amino acids. Germline CDR1 is SGHRS and CDR2 is YFSETQ. V lost 4 bases, J lost 5 bases, and 3 bases stayed unmatched. Produced via immunoSEQ multiplex PCR; TCRdb's table is partial and in-frame only. The data show more than 7,000 clones, none appearing only once, with around 3.3% held by the ten largest. The clonotype was recovered from a male patient in his fifties who received an allogeneic stem cell transplant from a related donor and was CMV-positive. Some T cells may originate from the graft donor. This specimen consisted of PBMCs, obtained about 350 days after allogeneic stem cell transplant with posttransplant cyclophosphamide. The rearrangement joins TRBV5-1 to TRBJ1-4; 9 bases agree with TRBD1. The CDR3 region has the DNA TGCGCCAGCAGCCCTGGGACAGGGAATGAAAAACTGTTTTTT. This gives the protein CASSPGTGNEKLFF.